A single sample gave rise to the 13 T cell receptor beta chains below, sequenced in a study of shared clonotypes between healthy human individuals. Generated by immunoSEQ multiplex PCR, the TCRdb table keeps only in-frame clones and is missing some. The sample shows just over 2,000,000 clones, roughly 95% of them seen only once. Cells designated naive CD8 were CD45RO-negative and were positively selected for CCR7, with terminally differentiated effector memory CD45RA+ cells excluded. Sequences were obtained from naive CD8+ T cells sorted from blood. Every receptor here comes from a man aged 18-30 years in good health.

This rearrangement joins TRBV30 to TRBJ2-1; D ambiguous. The CDR3 contains 15 residues. The germline V gene encodes CDR1 GTSNPN and CDR2 SVGIG (reference sequence). V was trimmed by 0 bases and J by 3 bases, leaving 12 bases between them. DNA of the CDR3: TGTGCCTGGAGTGTGTCGGTAGGTATCTACAATGAGCAGTTCTTC. It specifies CAWSVSVGIYNEQFF. Full variable domain (rest looked up from reference TRBV30 and TRBJ2-1): SQTIHQWPATLVQPVGSPLSLECTVEGTSNPNLYWYRQAAGRGLQLLFYSVGIGQISSEVPQNLSASRPQDRQFILSSKKLLLSDSGFYLCAWSVSVGIYNEQFFGPGTRLTVL.

DNA for the CDR3: TGTGCCAGCAGTATCGTTCACTACGAGCAGTACTTC. Amino acids: CASSIVHYEQYF. The rearrangement joins TRBV28 to TRBJ2-7; D is uncertain. The CDR3 spans 12 residues. Germline V gene lookup returns CDR1 MDHEN and CDR2 SYDVKM. The V end was cut by 5 bases, the J end by 3 bases, with 8 bases between. Full variable domain (missing parts from reference TRBV28 and TRBJ2-7): DVKVTQSSRYLVKRTGEKVFLECVQDMDHENMFWYRQDPGLGLRLIYFSYDVKMKEKGDIPEGYSVSREKKERFSLILESASTNQTSMYLCASSIVHYEQYFGPGTRLTVT.

V is TRBV9 and J is TRBJ2-3, with 10 bases aligning to TRBD2. J was trimmed by 5 bases and V by 0 bases; bases with no gene match: 9. The V gene's germline CDR1 is SGDLS and CDR2 YYNGEE. The CDR3 has 17 amino acids. As DNA, the CDR3 is TGTGCCAGCAGCGTAGCGCGGCTAGCGGGAGTTGGAGATACGCAGTATTTT. Translated, it gives CASSVARLAGVGDTQYF.

This chain links TRBV7-8 with TRBJ2-4; 9 positions agree with TRBD2. This CDR3 spans 18 amino acids. The germline CDR1 and CDR2 sequences are SGHVS and FQNEAQ. V was pared by 5 bases and J by 0 bases, with 11 bases of the junction left unmatched. The CDR3, as DNA: TGTGCCAGCAGCCAAAAACTAGCGGGCTCTCTAGCCAAAAACATTCAGTACTTC. This sequence encodes CASSQKLAGSLAKNIQYF.

The V call is TRBV13, the J call TRBJ2-2, with TRBD1 as a possible D gene (5 bases). Trimming removed 2 bases from V and 4 bases from J, with 8 bases in between. The length of the CDR3 is 14 residues. From germline, CDR1 is PRHDT and CDR2 FYEKMQ (reference sequence). CDR3 in DNA: TGTGCCAGCAGCTTACAGGGATCCACCGGGGAGCTGTTTTTT. Translation: CASSLQGSTGELFF.

This clone showed up just once. Other DNA sequences in the sample encode the same CDR3. The chain links TRBV6-5 to TRBJ1-2, with 8 bases aligning to TRBD1. Germline assignment: CDR1 MNHEY and CDR2 SVGAGI. J was trimmed by 2 bases and V by 5 bases; bases with no gene match: 4. The CDR3 has 14 amino acids. The CDR3 sequence is CASSTTGENYGYTF. For the CDR3, the DNA is TGTGCCAGCAGTACGACAGGGGAAAACTATGGCTACACCTTC.

The chain joins TRBV27 to TRBJ2-3, with D perhaps being TRBD1 or TRBD2 (5 bases each). Trimming took off 3 bases at V and 4 bases at J, with 17 bases between the two ends. Looked up from germline, CDR1 is MNHEY and CDR2 is SMNVEV (reference sequence). There are 16 residues in the CDR3. CDR3 sequence: CASSFRGLLVPDTQYF. The CDR3 coding sequence is TGTGCCAGCAGTTTCCGGGGCCTACTAGTTCCAGATACGCAGTATTTT.

In nucleotides, the CDR3 is TGTGCCAGCAGCCAGGGGAGGGATACGCAGTATTTT. Residues: CASSQGRDTQYF. This sequence joins TRBV13 and TRBJ2-3; possibly TRBD1 or TRBD2 for D (6 bases each). V lost 5 bases, J lost 6 bases, and 9 bases lay in between. The CDR3 is made up of 12 amino acids. Germline V lookup: CDR1 PRHDT, CDR2 FYEKMQ (reference sequence).

The chain combines TRBV11-2 with TRBJ2-1; D is tentatively TRBD1 or TRBD2 (6 bases each). Between the trimmed V and J ends, which lost 2 bases and 6 bases, there was a span of 8 bases. Germline values: CDR1 SGHAT, CDR2 FQNNGV. The CDR3 has 13 residues. The CDR3 sequence: CASSLKGGNEQFF. DNA for the CDR3: TGTGCCAGCAGCTTAAAGGGGGGCAATGAGCAGTTCTTC.

This clone was recorded only once. The genes are TRBV29-1 and TRBJ2-7; 9 bases are shared with TRBD1. CDR3 length equals 14 residues. V was pared by 7 bases and J by 3 bases, with 10 bases of the junction left unmatched. The germline V gene encodes CDR1 SQVTM and CDR2 ANQGSEA. The CDR3 sequence: CSAARDRVGYEQYF. The CDR3 DNA reads TGCAGCGCCGCCCGGGACAGGGTGGGCTACGAGCAGTACTTC.

The chain recombines TRBV30 with TRBJ2-3; D not certain. The CDR3 spans 13 residues. V was clipped by 1 base and J by 0 bases, with 5 bases between them. The V gene's germline CDR1 is GTSNPN and CDR2 SVGIG (reference sequence). This CDR3 reads CAWSAASTDTQYF. In DNA, the CDR3 is TGTGCCTGGAGTGCAGCAAGCACAGATACGCAGTATTTT.

This clone occurred once. This rearrangement joins TRBV7-9 to TRBJ2-1, with 10 positions matching TRBD2. The ends lost 7 bases at V and 8 bases at J; junction bases unmatched: 14. The CDR3 sequence is 16 residues long. Germline V gene data show CDR1 as SEHNR and CDR2 as FQNEAQ (reference sequence). The CDR3 DNA is TGTGCCAGCACCACCCTCGGGGCTAGCGGGAGAGATGAGCAGTTCTTC. As protein: CASTTLGASGRDEQFF.

This sequence joins TRBV30 and TRBJ1-4, with TRBD1 as a possible D gene (5 bases). V lost 1 base and J lost 7, with 13 bases in between. This CDR3 comprises 14 residues. CDR1 is GTSNPN and CDR2 is SVGIG in the germline V gene (reference sequence). CDR3 amino acids: CAWSGVGVREKLFF. CDR3 nucleotide sequence: TGTGCCTGGAGTGGCGTAGGGGTACGTGAAAAACTGTTTTTT. Full variable domain (missing parts from reference TRBV30 and TRBJ1-4): SQTIHQWPATLVQPVGSPLSLECTVEGTSNPNLYWYRQAAGRGLQLLFYSVGIGQISSEVPQNLSASRPQDRQFILSSKKLLLSDSGFYLCAWSGVGVREKLFFGSGTQLSVL.